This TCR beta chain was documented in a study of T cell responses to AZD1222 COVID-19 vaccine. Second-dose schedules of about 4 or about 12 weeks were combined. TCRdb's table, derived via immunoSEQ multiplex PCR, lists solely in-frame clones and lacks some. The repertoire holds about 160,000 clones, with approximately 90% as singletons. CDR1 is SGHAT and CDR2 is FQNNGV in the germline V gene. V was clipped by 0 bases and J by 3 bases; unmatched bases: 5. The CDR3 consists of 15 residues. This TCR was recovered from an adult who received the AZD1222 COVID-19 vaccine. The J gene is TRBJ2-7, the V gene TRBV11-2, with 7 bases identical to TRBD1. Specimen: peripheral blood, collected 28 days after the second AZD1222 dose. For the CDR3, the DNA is TGTGCCAGCAGCTTAGATCCAGGGGGAAGCTACGAGCAGTACTTC. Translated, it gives CASSLDPGGSYEQYF.